The entry that follows covers one T cell receptor beta chain sequence. Its antigen is not known. These data come from a study of OX40 agonist ivuxolimab in advanced cancers. Study-level background: At doses from 0.01 to 10 mg/kg, patients were given intravenous ivuxolimab every 2 weeks. Prior checkpoint blockade (anti-PD-1, anti-PD-L1 or anti-CTLA-4) was permitted; around 40% had it.

Assay used: immunoSEQ multiplex PCR; TCRdb lists only in-frame clones, some missing. Of some 66,000 clones listed, roughly 80% are singletons. The germline gives CDR1 SQVTM, CDR2 ANQGSEA. Trimming cost V 3 bases and J 6 bases; bases outside gene matches: 6. This CDR3 spans 14 amino acids. Study-wide points: Some patients without response likewise showed low normalized clonal expansion. Blood T cells, both CD4+ and CD8+, expanded clonally by week 6 at 0.1 to 3.0 mg/kg.

The source was CD4+ or CD8+ T cells sorted from blood, collected in a trial of the OX40 agonist ivuxolimab. The chain has TRBV29-1 and TRBJ2-7; 12 bases align to TRBD1. The receptor was isolated from an adult with an advanced solid tumor such as melanoma, head and neck, liver or kidney cancer. In DNA, the CDR3 is TGCAGCGTTGATAGGGGACAGGGGGCGGGCGAGCAGTACTTC. Protein sequence: CSVDRGQGAGEQYF.